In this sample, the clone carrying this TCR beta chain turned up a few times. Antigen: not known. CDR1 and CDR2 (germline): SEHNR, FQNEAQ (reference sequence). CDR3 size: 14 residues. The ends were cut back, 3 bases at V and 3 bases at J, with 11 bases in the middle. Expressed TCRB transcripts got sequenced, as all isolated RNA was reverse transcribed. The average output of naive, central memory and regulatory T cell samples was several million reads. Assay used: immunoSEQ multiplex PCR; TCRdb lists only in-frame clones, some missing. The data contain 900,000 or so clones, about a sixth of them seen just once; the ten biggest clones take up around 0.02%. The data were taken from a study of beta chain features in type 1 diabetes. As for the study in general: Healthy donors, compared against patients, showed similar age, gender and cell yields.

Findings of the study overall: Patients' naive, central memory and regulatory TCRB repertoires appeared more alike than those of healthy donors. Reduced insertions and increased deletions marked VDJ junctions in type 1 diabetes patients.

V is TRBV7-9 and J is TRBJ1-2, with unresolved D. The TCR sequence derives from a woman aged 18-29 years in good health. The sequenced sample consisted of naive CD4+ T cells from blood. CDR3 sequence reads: CASSFGSDYYGYTF. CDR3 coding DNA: TGTGCCAGCAGCTTCGGCAGCGACTACTATGGCTACACCTTC. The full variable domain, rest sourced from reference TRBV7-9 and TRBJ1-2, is DTGVSQNPRHKITKRGQNVTFRCDPISEHNRLYWYRQTLGQGPEFLTYFQNEAQLEKSRLLSDRFSAERPKGSFSTLEIQRTEQGDSAMYLCASSFGSDYYGYTFGSGTRLTVV.